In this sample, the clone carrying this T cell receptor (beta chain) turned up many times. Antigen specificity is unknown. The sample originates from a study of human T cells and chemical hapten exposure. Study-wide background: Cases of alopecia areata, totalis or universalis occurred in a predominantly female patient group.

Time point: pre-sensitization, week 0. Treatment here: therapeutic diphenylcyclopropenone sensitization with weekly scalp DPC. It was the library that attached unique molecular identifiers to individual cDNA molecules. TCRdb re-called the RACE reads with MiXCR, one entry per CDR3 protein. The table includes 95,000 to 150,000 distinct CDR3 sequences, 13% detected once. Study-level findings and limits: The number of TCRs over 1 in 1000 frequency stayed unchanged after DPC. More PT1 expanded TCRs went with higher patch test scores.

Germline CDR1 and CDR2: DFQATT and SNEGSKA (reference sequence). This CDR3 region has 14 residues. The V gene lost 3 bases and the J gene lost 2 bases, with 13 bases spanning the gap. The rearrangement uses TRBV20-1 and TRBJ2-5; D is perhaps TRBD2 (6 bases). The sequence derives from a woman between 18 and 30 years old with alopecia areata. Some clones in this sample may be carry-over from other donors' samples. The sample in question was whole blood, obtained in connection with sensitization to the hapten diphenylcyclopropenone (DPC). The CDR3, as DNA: TGCAGTGCTAGTAGGGGACTGAATCAAGAGACCCAGTACTTC. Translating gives CSASRGLNQETQYF.